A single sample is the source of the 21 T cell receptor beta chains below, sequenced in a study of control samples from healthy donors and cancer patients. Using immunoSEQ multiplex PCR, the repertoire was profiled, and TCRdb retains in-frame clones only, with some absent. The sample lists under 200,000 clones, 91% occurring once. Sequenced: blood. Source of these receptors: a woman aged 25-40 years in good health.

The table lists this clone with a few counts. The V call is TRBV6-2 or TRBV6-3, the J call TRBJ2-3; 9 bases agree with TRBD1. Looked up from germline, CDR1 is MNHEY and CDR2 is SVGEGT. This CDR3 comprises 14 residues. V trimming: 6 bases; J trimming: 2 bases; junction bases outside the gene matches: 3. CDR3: CASSPQGATDTQYF. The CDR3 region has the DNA TGTGCCAGCAGCCCACAGGGGGCCACAGATACGCAGTATTTT.

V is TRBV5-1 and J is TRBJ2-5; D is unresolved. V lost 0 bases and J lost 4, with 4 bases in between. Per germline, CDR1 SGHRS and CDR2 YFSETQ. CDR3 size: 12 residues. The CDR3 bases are TGCGCCAGCAGCTTGGGGAGAGAGACCCAGTACTTC. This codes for CASSLGRETQYF.

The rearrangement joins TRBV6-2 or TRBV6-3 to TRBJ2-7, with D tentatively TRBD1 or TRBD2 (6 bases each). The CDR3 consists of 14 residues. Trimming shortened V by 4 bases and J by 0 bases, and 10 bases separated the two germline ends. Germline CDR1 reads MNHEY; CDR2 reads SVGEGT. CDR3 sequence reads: CASSLGGASYEQYF. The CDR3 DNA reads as TGTGCCAGCAGTTTGGGGGGCGCCTCCTACGAGCAGTACTTC.

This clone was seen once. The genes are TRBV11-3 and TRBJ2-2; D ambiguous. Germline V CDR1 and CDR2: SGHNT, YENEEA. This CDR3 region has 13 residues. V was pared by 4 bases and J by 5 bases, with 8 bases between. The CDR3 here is CASSSGRTGELFF. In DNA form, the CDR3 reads TGTGCCAGCAGCTCCGGACGGACCGGGGAGCTGTTTTTT.

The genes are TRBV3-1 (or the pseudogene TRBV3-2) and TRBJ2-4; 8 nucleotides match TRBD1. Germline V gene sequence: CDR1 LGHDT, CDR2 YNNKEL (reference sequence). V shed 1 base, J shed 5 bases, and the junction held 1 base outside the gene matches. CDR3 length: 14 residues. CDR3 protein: CASSQGTGQNIQYF. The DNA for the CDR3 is TGTGCCAGCAGCCAAGGGACAGGGCAAAACATTCAGTACTTC.

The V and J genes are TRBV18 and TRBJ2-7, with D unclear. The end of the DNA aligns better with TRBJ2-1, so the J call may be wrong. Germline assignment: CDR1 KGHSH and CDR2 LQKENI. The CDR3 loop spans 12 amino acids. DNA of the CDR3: TGTGCCAGCTCACCACCGGGGAATGAGCAGTTCTTC. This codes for CASSPPGNEQFF.

DNA of the CDR3: TGTGCCAGCAGACAGGGCGGGAACGAGCAGTACTTC. Translated, it gives CASRQGGNEQYF. This sequence joins TRBV27 and TRBJ2-7; D is possibly TRBD1 or TRBD2 (6 bases each). In germline, CDR1 is MNHEY, CDR2 SMNVEV (reference sequence). With 6 bases removed from V and 5 bases from J, the gap between germline ends came to 11 bases. There are 12 residues in the CDR3.

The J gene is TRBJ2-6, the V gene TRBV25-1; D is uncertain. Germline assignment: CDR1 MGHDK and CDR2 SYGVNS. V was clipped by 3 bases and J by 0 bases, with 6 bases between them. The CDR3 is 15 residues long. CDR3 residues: CASSDFSSGANVLTF. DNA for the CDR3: TGTGCCAGCAGTGACTTTAGCTCTGGGGCCAACGTCCTGACTTTC.

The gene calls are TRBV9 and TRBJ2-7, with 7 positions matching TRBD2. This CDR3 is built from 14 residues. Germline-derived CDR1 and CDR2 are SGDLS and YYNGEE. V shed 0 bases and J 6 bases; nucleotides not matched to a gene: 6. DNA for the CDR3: TGTGCCAGCAGCGTAGCTCTAGCGGAGGGCGAGCAGTACTTC. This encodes CASSVALAEGEQYF.

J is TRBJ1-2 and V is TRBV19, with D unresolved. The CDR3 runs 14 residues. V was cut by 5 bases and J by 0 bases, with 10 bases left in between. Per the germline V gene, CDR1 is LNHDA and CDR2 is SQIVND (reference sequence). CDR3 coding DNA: TGTGCCAGTAGTCCCCCGACCGCTAACTATGGCTACACCTTC. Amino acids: CASSPPTANYGYTF.

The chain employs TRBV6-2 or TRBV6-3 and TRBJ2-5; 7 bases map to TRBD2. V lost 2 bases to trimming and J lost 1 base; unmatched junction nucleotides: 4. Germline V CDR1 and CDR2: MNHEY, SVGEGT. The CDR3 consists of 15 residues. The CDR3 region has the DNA TGTGCCAGCAGTTACAACGGGGGGACCCAAGAGACCCAGTACTTC. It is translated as CASSYNGGTQETQYF.

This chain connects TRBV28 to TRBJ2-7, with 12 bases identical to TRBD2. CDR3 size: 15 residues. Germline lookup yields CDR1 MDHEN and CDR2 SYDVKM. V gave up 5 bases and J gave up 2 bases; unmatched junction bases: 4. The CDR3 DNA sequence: TGTGCCAGCAGTAAACTAGCGGGAGGCCCCTACGAGCAGTACTTC. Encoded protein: CASSKLAGGPYEQYF.

The CDR3 here is CASSLDLGAGASKNIQYF. As DNA, the CDR3 is TGTGCCAGCAGCTTAGATCTCGGAGCGGGGGCTTCAAAAAACATTCAGTACTTC. This rearrangement joins TRBV11-2 to TRBJ2-4; 8 bases map to TRBD2. The CDR3 loop spans 18 amino acids. Per germline, CDR1 SGHAT and CDR2 FQNNGV. J lost 4 bases, V lost 0 bases, and 11 bases had no gene match.

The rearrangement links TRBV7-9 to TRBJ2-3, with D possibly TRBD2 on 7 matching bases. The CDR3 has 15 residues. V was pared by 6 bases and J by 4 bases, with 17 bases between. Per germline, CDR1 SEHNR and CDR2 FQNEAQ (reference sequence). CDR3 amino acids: CASSKSGGLADTQYF. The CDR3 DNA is TGTGCCAGCAGTAAATCGGGGGGCCTCGCAGATACGCAGTATTTT.

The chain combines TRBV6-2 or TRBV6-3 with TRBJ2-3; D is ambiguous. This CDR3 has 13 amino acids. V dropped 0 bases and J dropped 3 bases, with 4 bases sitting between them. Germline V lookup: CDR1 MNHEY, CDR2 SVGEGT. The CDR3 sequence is CASSYSATDTQYF. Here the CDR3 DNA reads TGTGCCAGCAGTTACTCGGCTACAGATACGCAGTATTTT.

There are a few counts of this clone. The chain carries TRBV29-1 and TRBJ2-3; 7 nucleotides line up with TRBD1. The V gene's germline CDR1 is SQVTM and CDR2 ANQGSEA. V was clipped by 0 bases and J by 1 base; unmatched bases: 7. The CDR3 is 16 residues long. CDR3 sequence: CSVEDLKTGGTDTQYF. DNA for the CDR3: TGCAGCGTTGAAGATCTAAAAACAGGGGGCACAGATACGCAGTATTTT.

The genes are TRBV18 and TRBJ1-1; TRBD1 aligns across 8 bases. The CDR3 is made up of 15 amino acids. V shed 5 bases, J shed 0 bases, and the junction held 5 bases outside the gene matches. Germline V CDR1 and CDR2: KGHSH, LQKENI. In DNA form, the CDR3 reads TGTGCCAGCTCATCCCCGACAGGGGTGAACACTGAAGCTTTCTTT. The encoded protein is CASSSPTGVNTEAFF.

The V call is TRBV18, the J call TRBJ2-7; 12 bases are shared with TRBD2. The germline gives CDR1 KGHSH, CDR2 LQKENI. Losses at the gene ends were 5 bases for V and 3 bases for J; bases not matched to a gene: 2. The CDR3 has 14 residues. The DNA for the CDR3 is TGTGCCAGCTCATCGACTAGCGGGGGCTACGAGCAGTACTTC. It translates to CASSSTSGGYEQYF.

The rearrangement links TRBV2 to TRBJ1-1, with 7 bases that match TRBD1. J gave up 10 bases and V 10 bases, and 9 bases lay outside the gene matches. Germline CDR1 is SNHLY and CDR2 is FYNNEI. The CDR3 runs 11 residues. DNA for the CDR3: TGTGCCACCCCCGACAGGGAACGAGCTTTCTTT. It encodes CATPDRERAFF.

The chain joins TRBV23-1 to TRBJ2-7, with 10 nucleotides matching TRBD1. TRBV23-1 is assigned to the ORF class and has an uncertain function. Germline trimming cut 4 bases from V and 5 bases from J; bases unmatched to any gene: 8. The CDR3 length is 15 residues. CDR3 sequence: CASSRLRDRGHEQYF. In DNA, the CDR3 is TGCGCCAGCAGTCGCCTCCGGGACAGGGGCCACGAGCAGTACTTC.

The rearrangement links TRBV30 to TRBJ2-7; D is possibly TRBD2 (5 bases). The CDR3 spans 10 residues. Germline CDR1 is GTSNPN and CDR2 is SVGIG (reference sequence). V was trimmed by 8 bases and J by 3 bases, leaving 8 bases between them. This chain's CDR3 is CAAGFYEQYF. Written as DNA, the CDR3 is TGTGCCGCGGGCTTCTACGAGCAGTACTTC. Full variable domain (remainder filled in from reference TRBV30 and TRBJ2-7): SQTIHQWPATLVQPVGSPLSLECTVEGTSNPNLYWYRQAAGRGLQLLFYSVGIGQISSEVPQNLSASRPQDRQFILSSKKLLLSDSGFYLCAAGFYEQYFGPGTRLTVT.